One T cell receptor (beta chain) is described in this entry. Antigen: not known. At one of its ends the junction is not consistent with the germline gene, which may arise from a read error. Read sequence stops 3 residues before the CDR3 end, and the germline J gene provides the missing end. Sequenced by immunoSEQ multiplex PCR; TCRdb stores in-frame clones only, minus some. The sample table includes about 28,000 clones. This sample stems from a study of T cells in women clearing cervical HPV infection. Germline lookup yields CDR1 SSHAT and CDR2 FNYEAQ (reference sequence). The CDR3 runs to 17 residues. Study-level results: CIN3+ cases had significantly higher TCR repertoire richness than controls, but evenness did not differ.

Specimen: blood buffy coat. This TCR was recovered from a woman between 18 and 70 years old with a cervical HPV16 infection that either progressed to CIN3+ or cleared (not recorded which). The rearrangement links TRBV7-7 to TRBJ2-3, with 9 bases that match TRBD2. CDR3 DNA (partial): TGTGCTAGCAGCTTAGGAGGCGGGAGGGCCCCACCAGATACG. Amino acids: CASSLGGGRAPPDT. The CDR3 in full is CASSLGGGRAPPDTQYF.